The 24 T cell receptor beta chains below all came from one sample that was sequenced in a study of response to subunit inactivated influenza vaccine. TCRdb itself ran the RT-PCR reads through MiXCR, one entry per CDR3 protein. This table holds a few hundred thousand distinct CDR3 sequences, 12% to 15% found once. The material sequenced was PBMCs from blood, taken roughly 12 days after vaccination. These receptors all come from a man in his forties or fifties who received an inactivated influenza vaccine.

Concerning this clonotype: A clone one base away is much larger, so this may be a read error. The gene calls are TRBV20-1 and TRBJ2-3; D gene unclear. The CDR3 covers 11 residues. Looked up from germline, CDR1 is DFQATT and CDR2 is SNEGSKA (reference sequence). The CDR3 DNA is TGCAGTGCTAGAGTCGGAGATACGAAGTATTTT. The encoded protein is CSARVGDTKYF.

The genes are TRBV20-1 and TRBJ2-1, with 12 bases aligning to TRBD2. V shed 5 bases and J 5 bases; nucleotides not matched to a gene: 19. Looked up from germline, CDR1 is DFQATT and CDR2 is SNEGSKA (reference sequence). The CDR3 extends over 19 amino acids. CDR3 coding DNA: TGCAGTGCTCGAAGACTAGCGGGGGCCACCCTCGCGGCGCACAATGAGCAGTTCTTC. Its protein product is CSARRLAGATLAAHNEQFF.

CDR3 region: CSVERTLAGGTDTQYF. CDR3 nucleotides: TGCAGCGTTGAGCGAACACTAGCGGGGGGCACAGATACGCAGTATTTT. The J gene is TRBJ2-3, the V gene TRBV29-1, with 11 bases fitting TRBD2. Trimming cost V 3 bases and J 1 base; bases outside gene matches: 6. This CDR3 is built from 16 residues. Germline assignment: CDR1 SQVTM and CDR2 ANQGSEA.

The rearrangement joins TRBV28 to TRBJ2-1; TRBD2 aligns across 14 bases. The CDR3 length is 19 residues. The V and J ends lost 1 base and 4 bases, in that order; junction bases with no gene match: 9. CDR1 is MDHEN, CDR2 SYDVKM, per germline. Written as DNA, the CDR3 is TGTGCCAGCAGTTTATATGGTCTGACTAGCGGGAGGGAATACAATGAGCAGTTCTTC. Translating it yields CASSLYGLTSGREYNEQFF.

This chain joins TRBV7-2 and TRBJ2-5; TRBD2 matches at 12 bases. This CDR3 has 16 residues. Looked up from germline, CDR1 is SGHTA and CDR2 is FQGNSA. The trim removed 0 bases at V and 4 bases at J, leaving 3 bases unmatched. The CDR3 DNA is TGTGCCAGCAGCTTAGCCGGGACTAGCGGGCTAGAGACCCAGTACTTC. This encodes CASSLAGTSGLETQYF.

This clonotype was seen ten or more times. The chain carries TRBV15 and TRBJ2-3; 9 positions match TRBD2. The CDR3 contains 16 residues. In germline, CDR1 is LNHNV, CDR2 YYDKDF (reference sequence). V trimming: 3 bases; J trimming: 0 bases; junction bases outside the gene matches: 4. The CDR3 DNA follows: TGTGCCACCAGCAGGGTAGCGGGAGTCAGCACAGATACGCAGTATTTT. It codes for CATSRVAGVSTDTQYF.

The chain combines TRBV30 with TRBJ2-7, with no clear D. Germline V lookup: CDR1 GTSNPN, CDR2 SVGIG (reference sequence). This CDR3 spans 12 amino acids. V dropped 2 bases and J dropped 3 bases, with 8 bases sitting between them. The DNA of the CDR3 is TGTGCCTGGAGTAAACAGAGCTACGAGCAGTACTTC. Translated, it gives CAWSKQSYEQYF.

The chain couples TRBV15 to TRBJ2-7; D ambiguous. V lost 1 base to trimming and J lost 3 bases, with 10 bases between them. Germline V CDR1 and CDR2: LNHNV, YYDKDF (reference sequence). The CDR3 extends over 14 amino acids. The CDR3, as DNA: TGTGCCACCAGCAGAGTCGGCAGCCTCTACGAGCAGTACTTC. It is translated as CATSRVGSLYEQYF.

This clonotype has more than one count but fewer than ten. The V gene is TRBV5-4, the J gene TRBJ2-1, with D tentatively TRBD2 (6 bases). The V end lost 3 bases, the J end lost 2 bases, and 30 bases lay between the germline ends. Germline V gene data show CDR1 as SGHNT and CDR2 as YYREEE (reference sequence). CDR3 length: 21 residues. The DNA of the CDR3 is TGTGCCAGCAGCTCATCCTGGACTGAATCGCTACTTGCGGGACCCTACAATGAGCAGTTCTTC. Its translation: CASSSSWTESLLAGPYNEQFF. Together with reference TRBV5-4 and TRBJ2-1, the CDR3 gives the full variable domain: ETGVTQSPTHLIKTRGQQVTLRCSSQSGHNTVSWYQQALGQGPQFIFQYYREEENGRGNFPPRFSGLQFPNYSSELNVNALELDDSALYLCASSSSWTESLLAGPYNEQFFGPGTRLTVL.

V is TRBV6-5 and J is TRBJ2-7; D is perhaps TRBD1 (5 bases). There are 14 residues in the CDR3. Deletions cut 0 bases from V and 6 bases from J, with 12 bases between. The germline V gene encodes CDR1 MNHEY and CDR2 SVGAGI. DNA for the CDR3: TGTGCCAGCAGTTACTCGTCCGTTAGGGGCGAGCAGTACTTC. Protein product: CASSYSSVRGEQYF.

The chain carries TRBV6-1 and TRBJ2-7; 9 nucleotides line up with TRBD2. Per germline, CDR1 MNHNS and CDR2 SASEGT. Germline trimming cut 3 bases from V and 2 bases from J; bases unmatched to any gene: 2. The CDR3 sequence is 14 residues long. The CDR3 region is CASSDGGRAYEQYF. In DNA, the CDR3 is TGTGCCAGCAGTGACGGCGGGAGGGCCTACGAGCAGTACTTC.

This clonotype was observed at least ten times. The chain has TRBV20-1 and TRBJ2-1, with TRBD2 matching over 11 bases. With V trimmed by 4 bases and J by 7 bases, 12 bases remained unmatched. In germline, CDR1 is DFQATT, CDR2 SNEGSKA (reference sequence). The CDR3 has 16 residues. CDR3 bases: TGCAGTGCTACAGGCTTACTAGCGGGAGTGCGAAATGAGCAGTTCTTC. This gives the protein CSATGLLAGVRNEQFF.

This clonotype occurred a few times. CDR3 sequence: CSAIDLYEQYF. The CDR3, as DNA: TGCAGTGCTATTGACCTCTACGAGCAGTACTTC. The chain joins TRBV20-1 to TRBJ2-7; D gene ambiguous. V lost 4 bases to trimming and J lost 3 bases, with 7 bases between them. This CDR3 comprises 11 residues. In germline, CDR1 is DFQATT, CDR2 SNEGSKA (reference sequence).

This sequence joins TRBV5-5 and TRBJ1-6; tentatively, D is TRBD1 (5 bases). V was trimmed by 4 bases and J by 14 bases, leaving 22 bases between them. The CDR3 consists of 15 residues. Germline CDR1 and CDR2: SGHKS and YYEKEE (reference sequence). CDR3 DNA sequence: TGTGCCAGCAGCCCGCTAAGGGGTTCCACCTGGGCCCTCCACTTT. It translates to CASSPLRGSTWALHF.

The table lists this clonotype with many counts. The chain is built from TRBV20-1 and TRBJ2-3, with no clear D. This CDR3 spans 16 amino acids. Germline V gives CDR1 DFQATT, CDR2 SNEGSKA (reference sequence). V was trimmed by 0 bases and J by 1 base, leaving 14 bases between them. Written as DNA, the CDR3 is TGCAGTGCTAGAGATCGGCCCCGGAAGGGCACAGATACGCAGTATTTT. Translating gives CSARDRPRKGTDTQYF.

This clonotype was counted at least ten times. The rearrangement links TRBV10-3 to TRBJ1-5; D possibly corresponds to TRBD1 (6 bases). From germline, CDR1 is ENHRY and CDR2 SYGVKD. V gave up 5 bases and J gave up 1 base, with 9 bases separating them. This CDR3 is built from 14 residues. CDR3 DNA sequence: TGTGCCATCAGTCGGGACACAAGCAATCAGCCCCAGCATTTT. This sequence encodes CAISRDTSNQPQHF.

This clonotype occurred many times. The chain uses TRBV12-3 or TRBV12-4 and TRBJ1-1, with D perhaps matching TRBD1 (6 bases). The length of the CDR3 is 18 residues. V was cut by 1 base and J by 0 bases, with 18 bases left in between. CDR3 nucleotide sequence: TGTGCCAGCAGTTTAGTAGAGGTCTGGACAGACATGAACACTGAAGCTTTCTTT. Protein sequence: CASSLVEVWTDMNTEAFF.

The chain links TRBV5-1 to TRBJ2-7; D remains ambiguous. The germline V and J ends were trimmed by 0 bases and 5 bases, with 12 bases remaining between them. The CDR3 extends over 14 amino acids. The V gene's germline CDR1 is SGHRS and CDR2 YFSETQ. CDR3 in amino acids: CASSLAGDVDEQYF. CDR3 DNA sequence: TGCGCCAGCAGCTTGGCCGGAGACGTCGACGAGCAGTACTTC.

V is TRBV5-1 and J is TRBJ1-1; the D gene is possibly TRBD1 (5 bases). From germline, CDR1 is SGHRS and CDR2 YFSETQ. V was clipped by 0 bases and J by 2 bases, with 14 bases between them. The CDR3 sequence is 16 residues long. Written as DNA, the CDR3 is TGCGCCAGCAGCTTGGCCACCGGGGGACGTAACACTGAAGCTTTCTTT. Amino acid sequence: CASSLATGGRNTEAFF. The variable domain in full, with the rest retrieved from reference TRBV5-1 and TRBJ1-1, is KAGVTQTPRYLIKTRGQQVTLSCSPISGHRSVSWYQQTPGQGLQFLFEYFSETQRNKGNFPGRFSGRQFSNSRSEMNVSTLELGDSALYLCASSLATGGRNTEAFFGQGTRLTVV.

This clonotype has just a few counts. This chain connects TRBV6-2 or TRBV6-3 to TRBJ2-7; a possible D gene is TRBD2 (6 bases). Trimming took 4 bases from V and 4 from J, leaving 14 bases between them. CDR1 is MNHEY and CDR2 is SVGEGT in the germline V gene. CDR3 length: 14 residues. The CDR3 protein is CASSFQTSTYEQYF. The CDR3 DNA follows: TGTGCCAGCAGTTTCCAGACTAGTACGTACGAGCAGTACTTC.

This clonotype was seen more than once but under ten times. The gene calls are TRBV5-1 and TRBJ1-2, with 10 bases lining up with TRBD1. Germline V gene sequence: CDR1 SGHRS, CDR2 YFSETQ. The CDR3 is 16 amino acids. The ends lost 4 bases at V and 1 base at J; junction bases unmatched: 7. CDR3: CASSVGDRGLNYGYTF. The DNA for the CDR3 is TGCGCCAGCAGCGTGGGGGACAGGGGCCTTAACTATGGCTACACCTTC. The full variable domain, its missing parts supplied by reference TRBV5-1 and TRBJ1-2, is KAGVTQTPRYLIKTRGQQVTLSCSPISGHRSVSWYQQTPGQGLQFLFEYFSETQRNKGNFPGRFSGRQFSNSRSEMNVSTLELGDSALYLCASSVGDRGLNYGYTFGSGTRLTVV.

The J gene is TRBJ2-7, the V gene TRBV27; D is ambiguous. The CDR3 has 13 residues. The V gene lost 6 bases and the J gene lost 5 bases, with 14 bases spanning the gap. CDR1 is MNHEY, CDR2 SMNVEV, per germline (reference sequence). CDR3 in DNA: TGTGCCAGCAGCCTTCTTAACGCCCACGAGCAGTACTTC. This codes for CASSLLNAHEQYF.

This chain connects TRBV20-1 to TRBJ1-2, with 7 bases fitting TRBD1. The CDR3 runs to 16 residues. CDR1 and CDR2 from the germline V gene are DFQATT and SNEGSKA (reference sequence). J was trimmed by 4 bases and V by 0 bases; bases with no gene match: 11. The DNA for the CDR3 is TGCAGTGCTAGAGATCCAGACTCAGGGGGTCTCTATGGCTACACCTTC. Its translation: CSARDPDSGGLYGYTF.

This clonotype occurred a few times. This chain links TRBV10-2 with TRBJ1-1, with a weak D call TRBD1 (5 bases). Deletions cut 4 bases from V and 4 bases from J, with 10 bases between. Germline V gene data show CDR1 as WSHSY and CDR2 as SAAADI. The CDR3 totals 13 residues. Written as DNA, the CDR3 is TGCGCCAGCAGTGGTACTGGGGGCACTGAAGCTTTCTTT. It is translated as CASSGTGGTEAFF.